This TCR beta chain was sequenced in a study of T cell repertoires in cytomegalovirus infection. The wider study: Through public TCR beta signatures, both CMV infection and matching HLA type were indicated. Study conclusions and caveats: Cumulative frequency of public TCR beta families picked out carriers of CMV plus the relevant HLA.

Each CDR3 protein gets one entry after TCRdb re-called the reads with MiXCR. The repertoire consists of hundreds of thousands of distinct CDR3 sequences, with around 35% occurring once and the leading ten covering 15% to 20%. This CDR3 region has 18 residues. Trimming removed 0 bases from V and 4 bases from J, with 21 bases in between. The germline V gene encodes CDR1 LGHNA and CDR2 YNFKEQ. A few counts support this clonotype. Antigen unknown. The sequence derives from a human donor in good health (CMV status not recorded). Some clones in this sample may be carry-over from other donors' samples. The J gene is TRBJ1-2, the V gene TRBV4-2; D uncertain. The sequences come from cultured PBMCs, collected from culture after CMV antigen stimulation. The CDR3 protein is CASSQDLGVEERGYGYTF. In DNA form, the CDR3 reads TGTGCCAGCAGCCAAGATCTGGGTGTGGAGGAGCGCGGCTATGGCTACACCTTC.